Shown below are 9 T cell receptor beta chains from a single sample sequenced in a study of CD8 T cells in ankylosing spondylitis. Points from the study as a whole: Seemingly distinctive of ankylosing spondylitis blood was a TCR beta motif formed by eight highly homologous variants.

A single record per CDR3 protein comes from TCRdb applying MiXCR to the 5' RACE reads. The table lists fewer than 550,000 distinct CDR3 sequences, about 5.2% of them singletons. Which antigens these TCRs recognize remains unknown. Input material: blood, either unsorted or a sorted T cell fraction (not recorded which). The receptors stem from a male donor with ankylosing spondylitis.

This clonotype was counted ten times or more. The rearrangement links TRBV3-1 to TRBJ1-1, with D unclear. This CDR3 spans 14 amino acids. V lost 2 bases to trimming and J lost 9 bases, with 16 bases between them. Germline assignment: CDR1 LGHDT and CDR2 YNNKEL (reference sequence). CDR3 nucleotide sequence: TGTGCCAGCAGCCAAAGGTCACGGAGTATCCAAGCTTTCTTT. This translates into CASSQRSRSIQAFF.

Ten or more counts support this clonotype. This sequence joins TRBV28 and TRBJ2-5, with D perhaps TRBD2 (6 bases). V lost 0 bases and J 5 bases, leaving 10 bases between the germline ends. The CDR3 contains 14 residues. CDR1 is MDHEN, CDR2 SYDVKM, per germline. The CDR3 DNA reads TGTGCCAGCAGTTTATGGGGGACTGAGGAGACCCAGTACTTC. This codes for CASSLWGTEETQYF.

The chain combines TRBV20-1 with TRBJ2-5, with 11 bases fitting TRBD2. From germline, CDR1 is DFQATT and CDR2 SNEGSKA (reference sequence). J lost 5 bases, V lost 2 bases, and 7 bases had no gene match. This CDR3 has 15 amino acids. The CDR3 sequence is CSARSLAGGLETQYF. CDR3 in DNA: TGCAGTGCTAGAAGCCTAGCGGGAGGTCTGGAGACCCAGTACTTC.

This clonotype was counted ten times or more. The chain employs TRBV3-1 and TRBJ2-7; TRBD1 is a possible D gene (5 bases). Germline V lookup: CDR1 LGHDT, CDR2 YNNKEL (reference sequence). The CDR3 is made up of 17 amino acids. With 1 base removed from V and 6 bases from J, the gap between germline ends came to 22 bases. CDR3 loop: CASSQGWGSSAMGEQYF. CDR3 bases: TGTGCCAGCAGCCAAGGTTGGGGCTCCTCCGCTATGGGCGAGCAGTACTTC.

This clonotype came up many times. The J gene is TRBJ2-5, the V gene TRBV7-2; 10 bases line up with TRBD2. The CDR3 has 14 residues. CDR1 and CDR2 from the germline V gene are SGHTA and FQGNSA. The V and J ends lost 3 bases and 8 bases, in that order; junction bases with no gene match: 6. Written as DNA, the CDR3 is TGTGCCAGCAGCTTTGGACTAGCGGAGAGAACCCAGTACTTC. Amino acids: CASSFGLAERTQYF.

This clonotype was counted at least ten times. The chain is built from TRBV7-2 and TRBJ2-7; the match to TRBD1 covers 8 bases. CDR3 length: 15 amino acids. Germline values: CDR1 SGHTA, CDR2 FQGNSA. With 2 bases clipped from V and 3 bases from J, the junction kept 6 bases outside the gene matches. The CDR3 sequence: CASSLYQGAFYEQYF. CDR3 DNA: TGTGCCAGCAGCTTATACCAGGGGGCTTTCTACGAGCAGTACTTC. Based on the CDR3 plus reference TRBV7-2 and TRBJ2-7, the full variable domain is GAGVSQSPSNKVTEKGKDVELRCDPISGHTALYWYRQSLGQGLEFLIYFQGNSAPDKSGLPSDRFSAERTGGSVSTLTIQRTQQEDSAVYLCASSLYQGAFYEQYFGPGTRLTVT.

The sample holds many counts of this clonotype. V is TRBV27 and J is TRBJ2-3; a possible D gene is TRBD2 (6 bases). This CDR3 comprises 17 residues. Trimming shortened V by 2 bases and J by 5 bases, and 20 bases separated the two germline ends. Germline V gene data show CDR1 as MNHEY and CDR2 as SMNVEV (reference sequence). The CDR3 protein is CASSLQPAGPSEDTQYF. CDR3 coding DNA: TGTGCCAGCAGTTTACAACCAGCGGGTCCGAGCGAAGATACGCAGTATTTT.

This clonotype was detected ten times or more. The V call is TRBV12-3 or TRBV12-4, the J call TRBJ2-5; TRBD1 agrees at 8 bases. V lost 6 bases, J lost 5 bases, and 8 bases stayed unmatched. This CDR3 has 14 amino acids. CDR3 sequence: CASSPLTGDETQYF. CDR3 nucleotide sequence: TGTGCCAGCAGCCCACTGACAGGGGATGAGACCCAGTACTTC.

This clonotype was counted at least ten times. The chain couples TRBV4-3 to TRBJ2-1; 7 positions agree with TRBD2. CDR1 and CDR2 (germline): LGHNA, YSLEER. There are 14 residues in the CDR3. Germline trimming cut 4 bases from V and 3 bases from J; bases unmatched to any gene: 3. The CDR3 loop reads CASSPGLIYNEQFF. The CDR3 coding sequence is TGCGCCAGCAGCCCGGGACTAATCTACAATGAGCAGTTCTTC.